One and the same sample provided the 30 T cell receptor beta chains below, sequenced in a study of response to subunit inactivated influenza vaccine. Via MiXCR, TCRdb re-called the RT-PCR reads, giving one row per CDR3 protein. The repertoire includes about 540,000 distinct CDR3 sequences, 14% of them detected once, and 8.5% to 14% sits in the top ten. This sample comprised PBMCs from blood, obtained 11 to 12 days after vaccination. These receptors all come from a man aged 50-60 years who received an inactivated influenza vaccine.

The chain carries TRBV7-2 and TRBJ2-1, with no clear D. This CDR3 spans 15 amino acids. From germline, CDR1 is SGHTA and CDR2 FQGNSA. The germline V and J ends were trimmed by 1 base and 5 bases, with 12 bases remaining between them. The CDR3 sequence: CASSLDGWVNNEQFF. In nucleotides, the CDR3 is TGTGCCAGCAGCTTAGACGGGTGGGTTAACAATGAGCAGTTCTTC.

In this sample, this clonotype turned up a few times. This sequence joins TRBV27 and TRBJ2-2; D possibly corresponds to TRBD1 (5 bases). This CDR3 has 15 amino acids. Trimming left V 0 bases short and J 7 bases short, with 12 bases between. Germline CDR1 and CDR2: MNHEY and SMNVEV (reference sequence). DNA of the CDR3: TGTGCCAGCAGTTTATCCAGGGCAGGGATCGGGGAGCTGTTTTTT. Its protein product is CASSLSRAGIGELFF.

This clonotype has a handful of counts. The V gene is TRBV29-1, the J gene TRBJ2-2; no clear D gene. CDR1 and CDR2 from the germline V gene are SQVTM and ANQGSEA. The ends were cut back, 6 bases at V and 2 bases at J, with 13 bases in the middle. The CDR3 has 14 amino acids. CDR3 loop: CSVAGPPNTGELFF. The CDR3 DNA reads TGCAGCGTCGCCGGCCCACCAAACACCGGGGAGCTGTTTTTT.

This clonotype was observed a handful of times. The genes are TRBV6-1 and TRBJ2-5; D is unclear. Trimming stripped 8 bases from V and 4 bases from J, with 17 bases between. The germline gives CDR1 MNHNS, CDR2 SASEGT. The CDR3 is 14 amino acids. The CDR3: CASSSVTARETQYF. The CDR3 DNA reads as TGTGCCAGCTCGAGTGTTACCGCCAGAGAGACCCAGTACTTC.

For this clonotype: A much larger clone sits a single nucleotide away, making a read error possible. As DNA, the CDR3 is TGTGCCAGCAGCTCATCGGTCGGGACTAGCGGCCCTGGTGAGCAGTTCTTC. This sequence encodes CASSSSVGTSGPGEQFF. The chain employs TRBV7-1 and TRBJ2-1; 11 nucleotides agree with TRBD2. Being an ORF, TRBV7-1 has a function that is uncertain. The CDR3 is 17 residues long. J gave up 9 bases and V 2 bases, and 12 bases lay outside the gene matches.

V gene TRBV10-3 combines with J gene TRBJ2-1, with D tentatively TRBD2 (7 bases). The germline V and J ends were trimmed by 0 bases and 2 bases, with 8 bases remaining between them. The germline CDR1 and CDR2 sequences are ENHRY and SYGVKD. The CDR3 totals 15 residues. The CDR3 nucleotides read TGTGCCATCAGTGAGTCAGGGGGGGCCTACAATGAGCAGTTCTTC. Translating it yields CAISESGGAYNEQFF.

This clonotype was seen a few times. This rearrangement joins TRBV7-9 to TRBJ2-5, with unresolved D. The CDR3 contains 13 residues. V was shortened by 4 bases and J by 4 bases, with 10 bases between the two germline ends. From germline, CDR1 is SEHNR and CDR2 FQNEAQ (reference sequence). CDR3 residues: CASSSIRRETQYF. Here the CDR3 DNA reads TGTGCCAGCAGCTCGATTAGACGAGAGACCCAGTACTTC.

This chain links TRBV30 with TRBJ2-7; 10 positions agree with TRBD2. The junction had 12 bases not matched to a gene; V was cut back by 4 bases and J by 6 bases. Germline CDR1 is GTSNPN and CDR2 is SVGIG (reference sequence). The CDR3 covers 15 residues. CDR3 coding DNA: TGTGCCTGGACCCCGCAGTTGGCTAGCGGGAGCGAGCAGTACTTC. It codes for CAWTPQLASGSEQYF. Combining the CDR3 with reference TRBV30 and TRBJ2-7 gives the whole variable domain SQTIHQWPATLVQPVGSPLSLECTVEGTSNPNLYWYRQAAGRGLQLLFYSVGIGQISSEVPQNLSASRPQDRQFILSSKKLLLSDSGFYLCAWTPQLASGSEQYFGPGTRLTVT.

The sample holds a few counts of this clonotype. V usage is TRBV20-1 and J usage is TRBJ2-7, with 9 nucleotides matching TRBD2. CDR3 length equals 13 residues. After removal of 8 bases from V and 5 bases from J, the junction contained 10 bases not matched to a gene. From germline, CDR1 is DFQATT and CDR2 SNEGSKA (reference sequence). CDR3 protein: CSPGSSGRNEQYF. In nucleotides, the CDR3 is TGCAGTCCCGGGTCAAGCGGGAGGAACGAGCAGTACTTC.

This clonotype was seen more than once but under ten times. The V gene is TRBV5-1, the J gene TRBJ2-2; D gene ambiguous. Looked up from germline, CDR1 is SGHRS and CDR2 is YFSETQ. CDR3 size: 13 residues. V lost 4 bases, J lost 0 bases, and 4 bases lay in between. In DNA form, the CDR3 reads TGCGCCAGCAGCGGATCGAACACCGGGGAGCTGTTTTTT. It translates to CASSGSNTGELFF.

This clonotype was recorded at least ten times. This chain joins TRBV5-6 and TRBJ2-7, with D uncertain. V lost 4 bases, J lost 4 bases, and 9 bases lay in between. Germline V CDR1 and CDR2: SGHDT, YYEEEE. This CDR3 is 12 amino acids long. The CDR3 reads CASSRPGYEQYF. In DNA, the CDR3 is TGTGCCAGCAGCCGGCCGGGTTACGAGCAGTACTTC. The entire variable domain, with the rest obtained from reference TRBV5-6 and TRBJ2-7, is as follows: DAGVTQSPTHLIKTRGQQVTLRCSPKSGHDTVSWYQQALGQGPQFIFQYYEEEERQRGNFPDRFSGHQFPNYSSELNVNALLLGDSALYLCASSRPGYEQYFGPGTRLTVT.

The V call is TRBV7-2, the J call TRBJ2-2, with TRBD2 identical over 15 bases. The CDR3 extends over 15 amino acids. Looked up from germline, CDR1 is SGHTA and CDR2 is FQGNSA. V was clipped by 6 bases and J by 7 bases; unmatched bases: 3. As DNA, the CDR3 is TGTGCCAGCAGGACGGGACTAGCGGGGGGCGGGGAGCTGTTTTTT. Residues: CASRTGLAGGGELFF.

In nucleotides, the CDR3 is TGTGCCAGCAGCTCCGGGCCCTCCTATGGCTACACCTTC. It is translated as CASSSGPSYGYTF. The V call is TRBV12-3 or TRBV12-4, the J call TRBJ1-2; D call uncertain. The V end lost 6 bases, the J end lost 4 bases, and 12 bases lay between the germline ends. There are 13 residues in the CDR3.

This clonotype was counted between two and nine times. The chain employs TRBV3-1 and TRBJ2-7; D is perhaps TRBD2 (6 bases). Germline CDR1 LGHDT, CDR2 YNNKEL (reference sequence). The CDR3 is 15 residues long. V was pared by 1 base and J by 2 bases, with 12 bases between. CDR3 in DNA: TGTGCCAGCAGCCAAGGCGGACTAACCCCCTACGAGCAGTACTTC. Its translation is CASSQGGLTPYEQYF.

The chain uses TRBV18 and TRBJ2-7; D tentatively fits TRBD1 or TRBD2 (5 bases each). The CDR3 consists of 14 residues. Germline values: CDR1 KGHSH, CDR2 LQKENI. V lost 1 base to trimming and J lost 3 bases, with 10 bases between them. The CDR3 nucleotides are TGTGCCAGCTCACCACGAGGGGTGGGCTACGAGCAGTACTTC. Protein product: CASSPRGVGYEQYF.

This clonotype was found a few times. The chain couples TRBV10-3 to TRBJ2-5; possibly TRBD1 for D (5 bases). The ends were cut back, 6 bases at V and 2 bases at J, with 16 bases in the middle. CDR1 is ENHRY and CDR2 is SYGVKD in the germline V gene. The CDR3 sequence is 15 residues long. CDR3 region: CAISEITGSQETQYF. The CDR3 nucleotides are TGTGCCATCAGCGAGATAACAGGCTCACAAGAGACCCAGTACTTC.

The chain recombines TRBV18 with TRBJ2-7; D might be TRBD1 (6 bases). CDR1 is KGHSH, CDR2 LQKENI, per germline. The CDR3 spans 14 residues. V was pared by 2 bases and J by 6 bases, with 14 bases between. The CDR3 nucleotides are TGTGCCAGCTCACCAGGTCGGCAGGGGAGCGAGCAGTACTTC. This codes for CASSPGRQGSEQYF. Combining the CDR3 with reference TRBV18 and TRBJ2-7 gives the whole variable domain NAGVMQNPRHLVRRRGQEARLRCSPMKGHSHVYWYRQLPEEGLKFMVYLQKENIIDESGMPKERFSAEFPKEGPSILRIQQVVRGDSAAYFCASSPGRQGSEQYFGPGTRLTVT.

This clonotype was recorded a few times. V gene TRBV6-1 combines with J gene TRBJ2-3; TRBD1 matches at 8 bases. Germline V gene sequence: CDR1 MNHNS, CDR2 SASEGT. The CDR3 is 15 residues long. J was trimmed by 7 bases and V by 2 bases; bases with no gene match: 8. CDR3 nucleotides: TGTGCCAGCAGTGAAACGGGACAGGAACTACATACGCAGTATTTT. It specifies CASSETGQELHTQYF.

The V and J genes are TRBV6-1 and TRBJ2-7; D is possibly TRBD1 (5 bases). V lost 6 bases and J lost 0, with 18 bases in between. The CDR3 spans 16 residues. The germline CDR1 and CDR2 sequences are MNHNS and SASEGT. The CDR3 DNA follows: TGTGCCAGCAGCCCCATAAGGGGTTCAAGCTCCTACGAGCAGTACTTC. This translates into CASSPIRGSSSYEQYF.

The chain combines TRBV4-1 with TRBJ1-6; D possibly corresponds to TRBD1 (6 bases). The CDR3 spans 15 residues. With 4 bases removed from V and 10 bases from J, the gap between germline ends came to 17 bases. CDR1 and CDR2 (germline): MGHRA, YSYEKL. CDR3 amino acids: CASSREQGFGSPLHF. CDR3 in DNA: TGCGCCAGCAGCCGAGAACAGGGCTTTGGGTCACCCCTCCACTTT.

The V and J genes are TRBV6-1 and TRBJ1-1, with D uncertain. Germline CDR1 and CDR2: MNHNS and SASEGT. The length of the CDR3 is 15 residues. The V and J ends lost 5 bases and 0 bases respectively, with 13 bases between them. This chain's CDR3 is CASSRRGDMNTEAFF. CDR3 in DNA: TGTGCCAGCAGTCGTCGCGGGGATATGAACACTGAAGCTTTCTTT.

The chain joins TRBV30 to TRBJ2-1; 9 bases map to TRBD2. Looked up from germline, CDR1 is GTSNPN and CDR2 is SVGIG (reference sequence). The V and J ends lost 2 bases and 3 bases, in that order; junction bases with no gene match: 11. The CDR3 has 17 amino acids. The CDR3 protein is CAWSHPLAGLSYNEQFF. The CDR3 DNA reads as TGTGCCTGGAGTCATCCCCTAGCGGGATTAAGCTACAATGAGCAGTTCTTC.

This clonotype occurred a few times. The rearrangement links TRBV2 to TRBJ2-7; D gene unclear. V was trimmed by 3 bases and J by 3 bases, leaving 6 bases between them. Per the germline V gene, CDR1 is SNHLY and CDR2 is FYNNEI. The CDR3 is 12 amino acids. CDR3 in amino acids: CASSDKGYEQYF. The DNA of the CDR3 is TGTGCCAGCAGTGATAAGGGCTACGAGCAGTACTTC.

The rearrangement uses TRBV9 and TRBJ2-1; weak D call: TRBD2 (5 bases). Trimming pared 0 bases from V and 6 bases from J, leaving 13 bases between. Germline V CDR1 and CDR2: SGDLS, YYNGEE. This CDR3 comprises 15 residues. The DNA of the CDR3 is TGTGCCAGCAGCGTAGCTCCGGACTTAGTCAATGAGCAGTTCTTC. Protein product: CASSVAPDLVNEQFF.

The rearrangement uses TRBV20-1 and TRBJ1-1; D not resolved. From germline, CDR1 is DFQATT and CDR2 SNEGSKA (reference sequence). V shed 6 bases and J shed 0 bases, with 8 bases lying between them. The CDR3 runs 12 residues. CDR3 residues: CSAPALNTEAFF. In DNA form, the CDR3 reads TGCAGTGCCCCAGCTTTGAACACTGAAGCTTTCTTT.

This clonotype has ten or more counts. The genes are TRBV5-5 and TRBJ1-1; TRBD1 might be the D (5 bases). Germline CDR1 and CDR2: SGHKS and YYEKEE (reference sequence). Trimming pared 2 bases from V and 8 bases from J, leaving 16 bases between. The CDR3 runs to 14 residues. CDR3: CASSFQTVPPEAFF. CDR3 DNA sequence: TGTGCCAGCAGCTTCCAGACAGTCCCCCCCGAAGCTTTCTTT.

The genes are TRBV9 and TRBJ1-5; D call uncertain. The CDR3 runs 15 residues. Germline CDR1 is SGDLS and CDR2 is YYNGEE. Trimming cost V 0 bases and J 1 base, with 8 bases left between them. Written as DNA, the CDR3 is TGTGCCAGCAGCGTAGGAGGTGACAGCAATCAGCCCCAGCATTTT. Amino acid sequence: CASSVGGDSNQPQHF.

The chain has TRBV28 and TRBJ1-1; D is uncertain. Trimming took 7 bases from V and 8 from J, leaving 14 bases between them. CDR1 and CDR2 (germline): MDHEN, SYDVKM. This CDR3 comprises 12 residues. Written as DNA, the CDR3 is TGTGCCAGCACCGACCCGGATGGAGAAGCTTTCTTT. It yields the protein CASTDPDGEAFF.

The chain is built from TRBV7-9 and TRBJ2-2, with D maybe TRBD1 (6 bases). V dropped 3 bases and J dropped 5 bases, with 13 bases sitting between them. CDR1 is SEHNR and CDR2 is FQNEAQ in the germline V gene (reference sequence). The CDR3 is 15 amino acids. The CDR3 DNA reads TGTGCCAGCAGCTTGGACCCCCAGGGGACCGGGGAGCTGTTTTTT. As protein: CASSLDPQGTGELFF.

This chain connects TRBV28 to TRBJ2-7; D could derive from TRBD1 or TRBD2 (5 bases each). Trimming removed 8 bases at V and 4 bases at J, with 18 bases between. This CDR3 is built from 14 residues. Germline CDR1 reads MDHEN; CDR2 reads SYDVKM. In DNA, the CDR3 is TGTGCCAGCTGTCCGGGACGTCAGGTTTACGAGCAGTACTTC. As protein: CASCPGRQVYEQYF. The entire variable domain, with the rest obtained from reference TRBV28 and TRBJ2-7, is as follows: DVKVTQSSRYLVKRTGEKVFLECVQDMDHENMFWYRQDPGLGLRLIYFSYDVKMKEKGDIPEGYSVSREKKERFSLILESASTNQTSMYLCASCPGRQVYEQYFGPGTRLTVT.